Presented here are 2 T cell receptor beta chains from one specimen sequenced in a study of metastatic and nonmetastatic thyroid tumors. TCRdb reanalyzed the PCR reads via MiXCR. This table holds 55,000 to 75,000 clones, around 18% found once. Every patient underwent thyroid surgery untreated. The sequenced material came from blood. The receptors were sampled from a female donor with papillary thyroid cancer or a benign thyroid nodule (not recorded which). Some clones in this sample may be carry-over from other donors' samples.

The table lists this clone with a few counts. The chain joins TRBV12-3 or TRBV12-4 to TRBJ2-7; no clear D. Trimming stripped 4 bases from V and 5 bases from J, with 6 bases between. The CDR3 totals 11 residues. CDR3 sequence (DNA): TGTGCCAGCAGTTCGTCTAACGAGCAGTACTTC. This translates into CASSSSNEQYF.

This clone has at least ten counts. J is TRBJ1-5 and V is TRBV28, with a possible D match to TRBD1 (6 bases). V was cut by 8 bases and J by 6 bases, with 17 bases left in between. The CDR3 sequence is 14 residues long. Germline CDR1 reads MDHEN; CDR2 reads SYDVKM. CDR3 amino acids: CASGFGGLSQPQHF. CDR3 nucleotide sequence: TGTGCCAGCGGGTTTGGGGGCTTGAGTCAGCCCCAGCATTTT.